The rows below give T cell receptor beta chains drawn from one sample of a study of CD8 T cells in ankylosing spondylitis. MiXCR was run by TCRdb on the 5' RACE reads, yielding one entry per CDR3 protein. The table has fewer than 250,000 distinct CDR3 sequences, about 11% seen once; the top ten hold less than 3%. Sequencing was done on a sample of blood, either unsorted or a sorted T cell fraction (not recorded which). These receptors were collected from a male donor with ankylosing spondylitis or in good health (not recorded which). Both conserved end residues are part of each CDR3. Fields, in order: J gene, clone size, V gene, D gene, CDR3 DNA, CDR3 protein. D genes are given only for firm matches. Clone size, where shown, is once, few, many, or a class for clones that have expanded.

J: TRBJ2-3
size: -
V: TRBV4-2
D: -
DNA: TGTGCCACCCGGGGGCACGAGACAGATACGCAGTATTTT
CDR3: CATRGHETDTQYF

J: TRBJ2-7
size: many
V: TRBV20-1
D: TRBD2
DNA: TGCAGTGCCCAGGGACTAGCGGGATCCTACGAGCAGTACTTC
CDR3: CSAQGLAGSYEQYF

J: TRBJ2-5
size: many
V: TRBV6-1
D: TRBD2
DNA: TGTGCCAGCAGTAAGCCCTCTAGCGGACAAGAGACCCAGTACTTC
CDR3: CASSKPSSGQETQYF

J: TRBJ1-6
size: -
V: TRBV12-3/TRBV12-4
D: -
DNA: TGTGCCAGCAGCCCGATCACGGGCCATAATTCACCCCTCCACTTT
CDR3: CASSPITGHNSPLHF

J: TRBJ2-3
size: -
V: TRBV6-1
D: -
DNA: TGTGCCAGCAGCGAAAGGACCCTCGGGGCAGATACGCAGTATTTT
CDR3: CASSERTLGADTQYF

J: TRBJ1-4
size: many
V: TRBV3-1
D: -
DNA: TGTGCCAGCAGCCAAGGGGGGATCGAACTGTTTTTT
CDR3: CASSQGGIELFF

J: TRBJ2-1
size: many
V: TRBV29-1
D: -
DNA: TGCAGCGTTGAAGATTTGAGCCAGCAGTTCTTC
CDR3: CSVEDLSQQFF

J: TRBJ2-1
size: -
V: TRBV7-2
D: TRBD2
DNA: TGTGCCAGCAGCTTAAGTCAGGGACTATACAATGAGCAGTTCTTC
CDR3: CASSLSQGLYNEQFF

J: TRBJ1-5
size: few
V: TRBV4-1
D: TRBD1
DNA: TGCGCCAGCAGCCAAACCGGGACAGGGATCGGTCAGCCCCAGCATTTT
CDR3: CASSQTGTGIGQPQHF

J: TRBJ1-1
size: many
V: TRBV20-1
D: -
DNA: TGCAGCCACTTCAGAGGGGGAAACACTGAAGCTTTCTTT
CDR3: CSHFRGGNTEAFF

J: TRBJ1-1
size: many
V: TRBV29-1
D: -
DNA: TGCAGCGTCCTGGGGGGGGCGCGCACTGAAGCTTTCTTT
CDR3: CSVLGGARTEAFF

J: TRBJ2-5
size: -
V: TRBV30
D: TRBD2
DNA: TGTGCCTGGAGTGTAGGGACTAGCCTACAGACCCAGTACTTC
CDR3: CAWSVGTSLQTQYF

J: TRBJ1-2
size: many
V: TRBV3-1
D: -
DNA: TGTGCCAGCAGCCAAGATTATAAGGGGCGCGTTGGCTACACCTTC
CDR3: CASSQDYKGRVGYTF

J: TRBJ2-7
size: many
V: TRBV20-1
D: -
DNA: TGCAGTGCTAGACCGGTAGCGATCTACGAGCAGTACTTC
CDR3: CSARPVAIYEQYF

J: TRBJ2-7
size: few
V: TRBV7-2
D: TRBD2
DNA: TGTGCCAGCAGCGTGGGACTAGCGGGGGGGATGTACGAGCAGTACTTC
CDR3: CASSVGLAGGMYEQYF

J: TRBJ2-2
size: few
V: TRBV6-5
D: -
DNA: TGTGCCAGCAGTTCCCCGACAGGGAGGAGGACCGGGGAGCTGTTTTTT
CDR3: CASSSPTGRRTGELFF

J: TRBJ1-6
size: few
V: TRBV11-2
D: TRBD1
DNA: TGTGCCAGCAGCCAAACAGGGGAGAGTTATAATTCACCCCTCCACTTT
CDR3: CASSQTGESYNSPLHF

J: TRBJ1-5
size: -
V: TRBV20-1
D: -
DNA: TGCAGTCTGGGAAAGAGCAATCAGCCCCAGCATTTT
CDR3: CSLGKSNQPQHF

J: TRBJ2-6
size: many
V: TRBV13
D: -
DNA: TGTGCCAGCAGCTTCGACAGGTCTGGGGCCAACGTCCTGACTTTC
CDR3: CASSFDRSGANVLTF

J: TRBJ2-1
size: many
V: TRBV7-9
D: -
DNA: TGTGCCAGCAGCACAGGGAGCTCCTACAATGAGCAGTTCTTC
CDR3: CASSTGSSYNEQFF

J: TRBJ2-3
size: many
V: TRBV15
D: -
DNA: TGTGCCACCAGCAGAGCACAAGGGGTAGATACGCAGTATTTT
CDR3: CATSRAQGVDTQYF

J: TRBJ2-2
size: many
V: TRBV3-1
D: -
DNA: TGTGCCAGCAGCCAAGAGGGGTGGGGAAACACCGGGGAGCTGTTTTTT
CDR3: CASSQEGWGNTGELFF